This note documents a single T cell receptor (beta chain) sequence. The source of the sample is a study of blood T cell repertoires in COVID-19. Study at large: COVID-19 samples collected from the United States, Italy and Spain covered acute and convalescent phases. The analysed material was cDNA or gDNA that came from T cells, B-cell-depleted T cells, or PBMCs.

Authors' analysis steps: Counts of nucleated cells, estimated from reference gene primer amplification, were obtained. The protocol was immunoSEQ multiplex PCR, while the TCRdb copy is restricted to in-frame clones and leaves out a portion. Clonal size and the V and J genes are those of that table, whereas D and trimming came from the DNA. The sample records around 99,000 clones, around 90% being singletons. CDR3 length: 12 residues. Germline values: CDR1 LNHDA, CDR2 SQIVND (reference sequence). V lost 8 bases to trimming and J lost 4 bases, with 11 bases between them. The receptor comes from a man aged 40-49 years with active or convalescent COVID-19. Sequenced: peripheral blood. V gene TRBV19 combines with J gene TRBJ1-1, with a weak D call TRBD1 (5 bases). The CDR3 DNA follows: TGTGCCAGTGAGGCCGGGGGCACTGAAGCTTTCTTT. As protein: CASEAGGTEAFF.